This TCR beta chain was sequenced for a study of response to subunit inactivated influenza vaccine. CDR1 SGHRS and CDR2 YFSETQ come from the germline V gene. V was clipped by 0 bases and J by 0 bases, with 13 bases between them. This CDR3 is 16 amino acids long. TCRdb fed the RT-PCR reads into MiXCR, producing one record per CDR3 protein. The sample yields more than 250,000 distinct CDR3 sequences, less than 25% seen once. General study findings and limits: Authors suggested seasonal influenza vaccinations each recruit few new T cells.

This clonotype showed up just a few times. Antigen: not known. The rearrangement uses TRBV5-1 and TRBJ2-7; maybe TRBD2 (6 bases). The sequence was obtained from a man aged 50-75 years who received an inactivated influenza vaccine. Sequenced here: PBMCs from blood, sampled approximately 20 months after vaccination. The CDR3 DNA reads TGCGCCAGCAGCTTGGCCACGGGGAGGAGCTCCTACGAGCAGTACTTC. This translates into CASSLATGRSSYEQYF. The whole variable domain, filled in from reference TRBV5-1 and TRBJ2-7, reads KAGVTQTPRYLIKTRGQQVTLSCSPISGHRSVSWYQQTPGQGLQFLFEYFSETQRNKGNFPGRFSGRQFSNSRSEMNVSTLELGDSALYLCASSLATGRSSYEQYFGPGTRLTVT.